This passage covers 19 T cell receptor beta chains from one sample sequenced in a study of T-cell memory formation after mild COVID-19. TCRdb reprocessed the 5' RACE reads via MiXCR and lists one record per CDR3 protein. This sample has around 320,000 distinct CDR3 sequences, with over 11% found just once. The sequenced material came from PBMCs or a T cell subset sorted from them (not recorded which). These receptor sequences come from a man aged 18 to 30 who had mild COVID-19 (a few samples of this study predate the infection). Cell type and time point are not known.

This clonotype has only a few counts. The chain carries TRBV29-1 and TRBJ2-4, with TRBD2 as a possible D gene (7 bases). The CDR3 length is 13 residues. V shed 5 bases and J shed 5 bases, with 13 bases lying between them. CDR1 and CDR2 from the germline V gene are SQVTM and ANQGSEA. The DNA of the CDR3 is TGCAGCGTTCAAGGGGGGGAGGAAAACATTCAGTACTTC. It codes for CSVQGGEENIQYF.

A remark on this clonotype: Since a much larger clone is just one base distant, this may be a read error. J is TRBJ1-5 and V is TRBV12-3 or TRBV12-4, with D hard to call. V lost 6 bases and J 2 bases, leaving 8 bases between the germline ends. There are 13 residues in the CDR3. CDR3 coding DNA: TGTGCCAGCAGCTTCGTCGGCAATCAGCCCCAGCATTTT. This translates into CASSFVGNQPQHF.

The V gene is TRBV7-2, the J gene TRBJ1-1; no firm D call. Germline V gene data show CDR1 as SGHTA and CDR2 as FQGNSA. The CDR3 sequence is 14 residues long. Trimming removed 4 bases at V and 1 base at J, with 10 bases between. CDR3 sequence reads: CASSSTRGNTEAFF. As DNA, the CDR3 is TGTGCCAGCAGCTCCACCCGGGGGAACACTGAAGCTTTCTTT.

This clonotype has at least ten counts. The J gene is TRBJ2-4, the V gene TRBV12-3 or TRBV12-4; the match to TRBD1 covers 10 bases. The CDR3 has 13 residues. V gave up 6 bases and J gave up 8 bases; unmatched junction bases: 4. The CDR3 region has the DNA TGTGCCAGCAGCGAGACAGGGGGCTACATTCAGTACTTC. This sequence encodes CASSETGGYIQYF.

This chain uses TRBV3-1 with TRBJ1-2; D ambiguous. The germline V gene has CDR1 LGHDT and CDR2 YNNKEL (reference sequence). This CDR3 comprises 13 residues. V gave up 4 bases and J gave up 5 bases, with 11 bases separating them. The CDR3 reads CASSLRTEYGYTF. Here the CDR3 DNA reads TGTGCCAGCAGCCTCCGTACAGAGTATGGCTACACCTTC.

This clonotype was seen more than once but under ten times. The chain joins TRBV10-3 to TRBJ1-6; D is unresolved. The V and J ends lost 4 bases and 8 bases respectively, with 12 bases between them. Germline V gene sequence: CDR1 ENHRY, CDR2 SYGVKD. The CDR3 consists of 14 residues. CDR3 nucleotide sequence: TGTGCCATCAGTGGAGGAACACCTTATTCACCCCTCCACTTT. This sequence encodes CAISGGTPYSPLHF.

This chain links TRBV15 with TRBJ1-2; D is ambiguous. This CDR3 is built from 14 residues. V lost 1 base and J 2 bases, leaving 8 bases between the germline ends. The germline gives CDR1 LNHNV, CDR2 YYDKDF (reference sequence). The DNA for the CDR3 is TGTGCCACCAGCAGAGGAGGGCTCAACTATGGCTACACCTTC. Amino acid sequence: CATSRGGLNYGYTF. The full variable domain, in which reference TRBV15 and TRBJ1-2 provide the parts outside the CDR3, is DAMVIQNPRYQVTQFGKPVTLSCSQTLNHNVMYWYQQKSSQAPKLLFHYYDKDFNNEADTPDNFQSRRPNTSFCFLDIRSPGLGDTAMYLCATSRGGLNYGYTFGSGTRLTVV.

This rearrangement joins TRBV4-1 to TRBJ2-5, with 8 bases lining up with TRBD1. The CDR3 is made up of 17 amino acids. The V gene end was trimmed by 4 bases and the J gene end by 5 bases; junction bases not matched to a gene: 15. CDR1 and CDR2 from the germline V gene are MGHRA and YSYEKL. Here the CDR3 DNA reads TGCGCCAGCAGCCCAGGGACACCGGGACAGGTCGGGGAGACCCAGTACTTC. Translation: CASSPGTPGQVGETQYF.

In this sample, this clonotype turned up many times. The CDR3 nucleotides read TGTGCCAGCAGACGACCGGGGGGGTTTTTGGTCGATGAGCAGTTCTTC. It codes for CASRRPGGFLVDEQFF. The gene calls are TRBV28 and TRBJ2-1, with TRBD2 identical over 8 bases. CDR1 is MDHEN, CDR2 SYDVKM, per germline. V trimming: 6 bases; J trimming: 8 bases; junction bases outside the gene matches: 15. The CDR3 contains 16 residues.

This clonotype was counted between two and nine times. The V gene is TRBV7-2, the J gene TRBJ2-5; 10 nucleotides agree with TRBD1. The CDR3 is 16 amino acids. Germline V gives CDR1 SGHTA, CDR2 FQGNSA. The trim removed 1 base at V and 5 bases at J, leaving 7 bases unmatched. The CDR3 nucleotides read TGTGCCAGCAGCTTAGTGGACAGGGGGGTTGAGGAGACCCAGTACTTC. Residues: CASSLVDRGVEETQYF.

The table lists this clonotype with many counts. The V gene is TRBV5-1, the J gene TRBJ2-1, with TRBD2 as a possible D gene (5 bases). The CDR3 covers 13 residues. V lost 2 bases to trimming and J lost 6 bases, with 9 bases between them. In germline, CDR1 is SGHRS, CDR2 YFSETQ. The CDR3, as DNA: TGCGCCAGCAGCTTTGAGGGCGGCAATGAGCAGTTCTTC. It codes for CASSFEGGNEQFF.

This clonotype showed up just a few times. CDR3 residues: CASSSIPPGELFF. The CDR3 DNA sequence: TGCGCCAGCAGCTCCATTCCCCCCGGGGAGCTGTTTTTT. J is TRBJ2-2 and V is TRBV5-1; D gene ambiguous. Germline V gene data show CDR1 as SGHRS and CDR2 as YFSETQ. The CDR3 contains 13 residues. The V gene lost 3 bases and the J gene lost 6 bases, with 9 bases spanning the gap.

This clonotype was observed a handful of times. The rearrangement uses TRBV6-1 and TRBJ2-5; 12 bases fit TRBD2. The CDR3 is 13 residues long. Losses at the gene ends were 8 bases for V and 6 bases for J; bases not matched to a gene: 4. The germline V gene encodes CDR1 MNHNS and CDR2 SASEGT. Written as DNA, the CDR3 is TGTGCCAGCGGAACTAGCGGGGGGAAGACCCAGTACTTC. As protein: CASGTSGGKTQYF.

This clonotype was picked up many times. The chain employs TRBV18 and TRBJ2-3, with 8 nucleotides matching TRBD1. The CDR3 extends over 15 amino acids. After removal of 5 bases from V and 3 bases from J, the junction contained 7 bases not matched to a gene. Germline assignment: CDR1 KGHSH and CDR2 LQKENI. The CDR3 here is CASSTQGASTDTQYF. The CDR3 coding sequence is TGTGCCAGCTCAACCCAGGGGGCGAGTACAGATACGCAGTATTTT.

The chain joins TRBV7-6 to TRBJ1-3; D is perhaps TRBD1 (5 bases). Germline CDR1 and CDR2: SGHVS and FNYEAQ. Trimming cost V 4 bases and J 1 base, with 11 bases left between them. There are 15 residues in the CDR3. Here the CDR3 reads CASSSAGFSGNTIYF. CDR3 coding DNA: TGTGCCAGCAGCTCAGCAGGGTTTTCTGGAAACACCATATATTTT. The complete variable domain, with remaining parts taken from reference TRBV7-6 and TRBJ1-3, reads GAGVSQSPRYKVTKRGQDVALRCDPISGHVSLYWYRQALGQGPEFLTYFNYEAQQDKSGLPNDRFSAERPEGSISTLTIQRTEQRDSAMYRCASSSAGFSGNTIYFGEGSWLTVV.

This clonotype came up a few times. This rearrangement joins TRBV25-1 to TRBJ1-1; D gene uncertain. The CDR3 contains 12 residues. Germline lookup yields CDR1 MGHDK and CDR2 SYGVNS. Trimming took 7 bases from V and 5 from J, leaving 11 bases between them. The CDR3 loop is CASTGGFTEAFF. In DNA, the CDR3 is TGTGCCAGCACGGGAGGGTTTACTGAAGCTTTCTTT.

The rearrangement joins TRBV9 to TRBJ2-2; D remains ambiguous. The germline CDR1 and CDR2 sequences are SGDLS and YYNGEE. Trimming took off 2 bases at V and 0 bases at J, with 5 bases between the two ends. The CDR3 consists of 14 residues. CDR3 sequence reads: CASSVVSNTGELFF. The CDR3 region has the DNA TGTGCCAGCAGCGTGGTTTCGAACACCGGGGAGCTGTTTTTT.

CDR3 in DNA: TGTGCCAGCAGGTCCCGGAGCCTAACAGATACGCAGTATTTT. This sequence encodes CASRSRSLTDTQYF. V and J are TRBV6-5 and TRBJ2-3, with D unresolved. Trimming stripped 6 bases from V and 3 bases from J, with 13 bases between. Germline V CDR1 and CDR2: MNHEY, SVGAGI. This CDR3 has 14 amino acids.

This clonotype appeared a few times. The CDR3 DNA is TGTGCCAGCACGCACAACTTCAGGATTAACTATGGCTACACCTTC. Protein sequence: CASTHNFRINYGYTF. The chain employs TRBV27 and TRBJ1-2, with D hard to call. The V gene's germline CDR1 is MNHEY and CDR2 SMNVEV (reference sequence). V was trimmed by 7 bases and J by 1 base, leaving 16 bases between them. The CDR3 covers 15 residues.